This TCR beta chain was profiled in a study of T cells in localized non-small cell lung cancer. Study-level findings and limits: The study sequenced only one region of the tumor. As a result, intratumor heterogeneity could not be excluded and remains possible. Those with higher blood T cell density had longer overall survival. Turning up in adjacent lung were a median around 60 of the top 100 tumor clones.

Method: immunoSEQ multiplex PCR; TCRdb's copy keeps in-frame clones and lacks some. The sample shows around 100,000 clones, 87% of them seen only once. About this clone: Antigen: not known.

Germline V gene lookup returns CDR1 SGHTA and CDR2 FQGNSA. The CDR3 extends over 13 amino acids. Trimming pared 5 bases from V and 4 bases from J, leaving 11 bases between. The TCR comes from a man aged 35 to 70 with stage I squamous cell lung carcinoma. V and J are TRBV7-2 and TRBJ1-2, with D perhaps TRBD1 (5 bases). Sequencing used peripheral blood, obtained before any cancer treatment. CDR3 nucleotides: TGTGCCAGCAGCACGACAGCTGGCTATGGCTACACCTTC. Protein: CASSTTAGYGYTF.